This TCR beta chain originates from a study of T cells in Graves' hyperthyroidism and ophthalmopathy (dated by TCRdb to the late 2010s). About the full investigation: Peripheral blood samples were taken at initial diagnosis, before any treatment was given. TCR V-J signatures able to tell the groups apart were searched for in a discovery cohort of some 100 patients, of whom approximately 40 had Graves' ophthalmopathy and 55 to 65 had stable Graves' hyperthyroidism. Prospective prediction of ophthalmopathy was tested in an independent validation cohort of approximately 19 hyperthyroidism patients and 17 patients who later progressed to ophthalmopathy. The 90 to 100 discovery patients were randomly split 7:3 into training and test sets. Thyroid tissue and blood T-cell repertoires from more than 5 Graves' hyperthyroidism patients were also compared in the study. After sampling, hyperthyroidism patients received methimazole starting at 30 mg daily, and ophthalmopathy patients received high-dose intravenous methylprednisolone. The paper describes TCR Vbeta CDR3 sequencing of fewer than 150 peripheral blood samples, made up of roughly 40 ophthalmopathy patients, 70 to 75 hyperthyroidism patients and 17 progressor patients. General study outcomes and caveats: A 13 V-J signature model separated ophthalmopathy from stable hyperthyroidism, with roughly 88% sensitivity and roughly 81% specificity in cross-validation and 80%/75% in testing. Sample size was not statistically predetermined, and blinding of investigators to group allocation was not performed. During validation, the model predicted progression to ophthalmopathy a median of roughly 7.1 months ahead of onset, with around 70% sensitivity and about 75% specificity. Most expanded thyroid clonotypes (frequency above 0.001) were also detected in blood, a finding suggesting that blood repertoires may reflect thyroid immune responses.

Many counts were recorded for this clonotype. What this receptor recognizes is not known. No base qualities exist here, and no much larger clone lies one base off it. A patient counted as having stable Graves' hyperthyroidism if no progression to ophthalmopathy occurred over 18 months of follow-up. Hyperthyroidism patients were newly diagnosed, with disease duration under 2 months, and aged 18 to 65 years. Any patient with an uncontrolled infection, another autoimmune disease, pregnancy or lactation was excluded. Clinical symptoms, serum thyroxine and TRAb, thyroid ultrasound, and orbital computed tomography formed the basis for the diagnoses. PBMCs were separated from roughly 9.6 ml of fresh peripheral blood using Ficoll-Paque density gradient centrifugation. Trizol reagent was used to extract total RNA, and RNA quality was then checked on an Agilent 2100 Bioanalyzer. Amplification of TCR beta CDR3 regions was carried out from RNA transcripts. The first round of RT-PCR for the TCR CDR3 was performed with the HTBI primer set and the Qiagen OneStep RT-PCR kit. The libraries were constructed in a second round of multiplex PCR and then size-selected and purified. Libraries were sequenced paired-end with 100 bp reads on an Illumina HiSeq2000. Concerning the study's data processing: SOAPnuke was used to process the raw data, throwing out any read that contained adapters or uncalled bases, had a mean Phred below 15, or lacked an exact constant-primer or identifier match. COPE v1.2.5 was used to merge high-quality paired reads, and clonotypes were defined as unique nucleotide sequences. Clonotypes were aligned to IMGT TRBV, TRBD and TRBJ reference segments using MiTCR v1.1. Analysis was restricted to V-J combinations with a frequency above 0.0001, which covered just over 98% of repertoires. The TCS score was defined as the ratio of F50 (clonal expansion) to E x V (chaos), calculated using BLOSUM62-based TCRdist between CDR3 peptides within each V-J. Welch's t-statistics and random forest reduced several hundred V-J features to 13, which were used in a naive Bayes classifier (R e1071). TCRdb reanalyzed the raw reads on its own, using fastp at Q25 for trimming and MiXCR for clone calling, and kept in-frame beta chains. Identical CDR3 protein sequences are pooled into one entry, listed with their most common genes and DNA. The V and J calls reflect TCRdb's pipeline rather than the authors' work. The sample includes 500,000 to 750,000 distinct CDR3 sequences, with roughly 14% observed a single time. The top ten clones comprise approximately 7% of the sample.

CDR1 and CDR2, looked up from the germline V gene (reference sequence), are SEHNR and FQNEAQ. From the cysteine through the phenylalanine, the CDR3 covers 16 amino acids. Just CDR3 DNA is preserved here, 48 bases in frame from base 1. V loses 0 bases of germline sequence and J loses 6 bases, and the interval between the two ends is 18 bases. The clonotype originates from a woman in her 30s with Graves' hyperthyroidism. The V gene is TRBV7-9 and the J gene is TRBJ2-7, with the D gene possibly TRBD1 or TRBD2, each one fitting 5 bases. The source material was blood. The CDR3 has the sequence CASSLALGLRAGEQYF. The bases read TGTGCCAGCAGCTTAGCGCTGGGCCTCAGGGCGGGCGAGCAGTACTTC. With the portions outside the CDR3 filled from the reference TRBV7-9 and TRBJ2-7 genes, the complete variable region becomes DTGVSQNPRHKITKRGQNVTFRCDPISEHNRLYWYRQTLGQGPEFLTYFQNEAQLEKSRLLSDRFSAERPKGSFSTLEIQRTEQGDSAMYLCASSLALGLRAGEQYFGPGTRLTVT.